This T cell receptor beta chain was identified during a study of cytomegalovirus exposure and HLA in healthy donors. Study-level background: There were fewer than 130 million unique TCR beta sequences, drawn from about 200 million T cells, in an earlier analysis. Study outcomes and limitations: Common viral pathogens seemed, in a later analysis, to connect with several of the most significant clusters. For most subjects, TCR beta sequences were reported to predict HLA-A and HLA-B alleles with accuracy.

The PCR made use of 60 Vbeta and 13 Jbeta primers. Repertoires were generated with immunoSEQ multiplex PCR, while TCRdb's copy carries only in-frame clones and drops some. The data show 150,000 or so clones, approximately 80% seen once. A remark on this clone: Its antigen is currently unknown. One junction end disagrees with the germline gene, perhaps due to a read error.

CDR1 is KGHSH and CDR2 is LQKENI in the germline V gene. This CDR3 has 13 residues. Sequences were obtained from PBMCs. This TCR came from a man in his forties or fifties in good health and CMV-seropositive. The genes are TRBV18 and TRBJ2-1; D is tentatively TRBD1 or TRBD2 (7 bases each). DNA of the CDR3: TGTGCCAGCTTACCAGGGGGGGGAAATGAGCAGTTCTTC. This codes for CASLPGGGNEQFF.